The 20 T cell receptor beta chains below were found in one sample sequenced in a study of shared clonotypes between healthy human individuals. Sequencing used immunoSEQ multiplex PCR; TCRdb keeps in-frame clones, though not all of them. Of some 1,100,000 clones listed, 78% are singletons. Sequenced sample: memory CD4+ T cells from PBMCs. The subset is: CD45RA-negative fraction. These receptors originate from a man aged 18-30 years in good health. Some clones in this sample may be carry-over from other donors' samples.

V is TRBV4-2 and J is TRBJ1-4; D unclear. CDR1 is LGHNA and CDR2 is YNFKEQ in the germline V gene. V lost 0 bases and J 3 bases, leaving 17 bases between the germline ends. This CDR3 is built from 18 residues. The DNA for the CDR3 is TGTGCCAGCAGCCAAGATGTAGGAGCCCCCTGGGCTAATGAAAAACTGTTTTTT. Its protein is CASSQDVGAPWANEKLFF.

The rearrangement links TRBV5-1 to TRBJ1-1; possibly TRBD1 for D (5 bases). Germline V gene lookup returns CDR1 SGHRS and CDR2 YFSETQ. V was shortened by 7 bases and J by 0 bases, with 13 bases between the two germline ends. The CDR3 is made up of 14 amino acids. CDR3 residues: CASGEGTLNTEAFF. The CDR3 DNA sequence: TGCGCCAGCGGCGAGGGGACCTTGAACACTGAAGCTTTCTTT.

The chain employs TRBV20-1 and TRBJ2-5, with a tentative D call TRBD1 (6 bases). This CDR3 region has 11 residues. The germline CDR1 and CDR2 sequences are DFQATT and SNEGSKA (reference sequence). Trimming pared 5 bases from V and 5 bases from J, leaving 9 bases between. In DNA, the CDR3 is TGCAGTGCTGGCACAGGGGAGACCCAGTACTTC. It encodes CSAGTGETQYF.

The genes are TRBV5-6 and TRBJ1-2, with D tentatively TRBD1 (5 bases). This CDR3 is 14 amino acids long. Germline CDR1 and CDR2: SGHDT and YYEEEE. Trimming stripped 3 bases from V and 4 bases from J, with 13 bases between. The CDR3 sequence is CASSSTVVLYGYTF. Here the CDR3 DNA reads TGTGCCAGCAGCTCGACAGTAGTACTCTATGGCTACACCTTC.

V usage is TRBV15 and J usage is TRBJ2-3; D gene ambiguous. V lost 0 bases and J 6 bases, leaving 10 bases between the germline ends. CDR3 length: 14 residues. Germline V gene data show CDR1 as LNHNV and CDR2 as YYDKDF (reference sequence). CDR3 protein: CATSRELTADTQYF. In DNA form, the CDR3 reads TGTGCCACCAGCAGAGAATTGACGGCGGATACGCAGTATTTT. The variable domain in full, completed from reference TRBV15 and TRBJ2-3, reads DAMVIQNPRYQVTQFGKPVTLSCSQTLNHNVMYWYQQKSSQAPKLLFHYYDKDFNNEADTPDNFQSRRPNTSFCFLDIRSPGLGDTAMYLCATSRELTADTQYFGPGTRLTVL.

The chain combines TRBV5-6 with TRBJ2-5; D remains unclear. CDR3 length equals 13 residues. Germline CDR1 reads SGHDT; CDR2 reads YYEEEE. V shed 4 bases and J shed 1 base, with 8 bases lying between them. The CDR3 coding sequence is TGTGCCAGCAGCCATCGTCCCCAAGAGACCCAGTACTTC. This translates into CASSHRPQETQYF.

The chain joins TRBV28 to TRBJ2-7; D is undetermined. Trimming took 7 bases from V and 4 from J, leaving 8 bases between them. The CDR3 is 11 residues long. CDR1 is MDHEN, CDR2 SYDVKM, per germline. The CDR3 DNA sequence: TGTGCCAGCACCTATCGGTACGAGCAGTACTTC. This gives the protein CASTYRYEQYF.

Only a few counts were recorded for this clone. The CDR3 DNA sequence: TGTGCCAGCAGCTTAGTCTTCGGATTAGCGAGTCGGGAGACCCAGTACTTC. Protein product: CASSLVFGLASRETQYF. J is TRBJ2-5 and V is TRBV7-2, with D maybe TRBD2 (5 bases). CDR1 and CDR2 from the germline V gene are SGHTA and FQGNSA. The V end lost 1 base, the J end lost 5 bases, and 20 bases lay between the germline ends. CDR3 size: 17 residues.

The genes are TRBV6-5 and TRBJ2-3; D might be TRBD1 or TRBD2, each matching 5 bases. Germline loops: CDR1 MNHEY, CDR2 SVGAGI. The CDR3 length is 15 residues. V was clipped by 6 bases and J by 0 bases, with 13 bases between them. CDR3 amino acids: CASRGVTLSTDTQYF. The CDR3 region has the DNA TGTGCCAGCAGGGGGGTCACCCTAAGCACAGATACGCAGTATTTT.

The V call is TRBV27, the J call TRBJ2-7, with TRBD1 matching 11 bases. The CDR3 consists of 15 residues. With V trimmed by 3 bases and J by 6 bases, 7 bases remained unmatched. Germline V gene lookup returns CDR1 MNHEY and CDR2 SMNVEV (reference sequence). The CDR3 DNA sequence: TGTGCCAGCAGTTTCCTAGGACAGGGGGCTCGCGAGCAGTACTTC. This encodes CASSFLGQGAREQYF.

V is TRBV10-2 and J is TRBJ1-2, with TRBD1 as a possible D gene (6 bases). The V end was cut by 6 bases, the J end by 4 bases, with 18 bases between. CDR1 WSHSY and CDR2 SAAADI come from the germline V gene. The CDR3 is 15 residues long. CDR3 sequence reads: CASSSPRTDRYGYTF. The DNA of the CDR3 is TGCGCCAGCAGCTCTCCCCGGACAGACCGCTATGGCTACACCTTC.

V gene TRBV5-1 combines with J gene TRBJ1-4, with D unresolved. CDR3 size: 16 residues. Germline values: CDR1 SGHRS, CDR2 YFSETQ. V lost 0 bases to trimming and J lost 1 base, with 10 bases between them. The CDR3 sequence is CASSLVTVGTNEKLFF. In nucleotides, the CDR3 is TGCGCCAGCAGCTTGGTTACAGTGGGAACTAATGAAAAACTGTTTTTT. The whole variable domain, filled in from reference TRBV5-1 and TRBJ1-4, reads KAGVTQTPRYLIKTRGQQVTLSCSPISGHRSVSWYQQTPGQGLQFLFEYFSETQRNKGNFPGRFSGRQFSNSRSEMNVSTLELGDSALYLCASSLVTVGTNEKLFFGSGTQLSVL.

This clone is a singleton in its sample. The chain employs TRBV28 and TRBJ2-3; 11 bases line up with TRBD1. After removal of 8 bases from V and 1 base from J, the junction contained 23 bases not matched to a gene. This CDR3 spans 21 amino acids. Germline V gene lookup returns CDR1 MDHEN and CDR2 SYDVKM. The CDR3 spells CASRSPGQGVNVAGRTDTQYF. The CDR3 DNA reads as TGTGCCAGCCGCTCCCCGGGACAGGGGGTTAATGTTGCGGGTCGCACAGATACGCAGTATTTT.

CDR3 nucleotides: TGTGCCAGCTCACCAAAACAGGGGGCGCATGAGCAGTTCTTC. Its protein is CASSPKQGAHEQFF. This sequence joins TRBV18 and TRBJ2-1, with 9 bases matching TRBD1. Germline V gene data show CDR1 as KGHSH and CDR2 as LQKENI. The CDR3 loop spans 14 amino acids. The trim removed 2 bases at V and 8 bases at J, leaving 4 bases unmatched.

The CDR3 region has the DNA TGTGCCAGCAGCCCTCAGGCGAACACCGGGGAGCTGTTTTTT. It is translated as CASSPQANTGELFF. The chain uses TRBV9 and TRBJ2-2; D is uncertain. The CDR3 spans 14 residues. Germline CDR1 reads SGDLS; CDR2 reads YYNGEE. Trimming removed 4 bases from V and 0 bases from J, with 7 bases in between.

This clone was seen ten or more times. The chain recombines TRBV5-1 with TRBJ2-2; tentatively, D is TRBD2 (6 bases). Trimming shortened V by 5 bases and J by 6 bases, and 17 bases separated the two germline ends. Germline V gene sequence: CDR1 SGHRS, CDR2 YFSETQ. CDR3 size: 15 residues. As DNA, the CDR3 is TGCGCCAGCAGATCGGGACTCCGGGGTCCCGGGGAGCTGTTTTTT. As protein: CASRSGLRGPGELFF.

This chain connects TRBV15 to TRBJ2-2; 8 bases line up with TRBD2. The germline V gene has CDR1 LNHNV and CDR2 YYDKDF (reference sequence). V lost 5 bases to trimming and J lost 7 bases; unmatched junction nucleotides: 9. CDR3 length equals 15 residues. CDR3 nucleotides: TGTGCCACCAGCGCCCGGGGCGGGAGGAACGGGGAGCTGTTTTTT. Its translation: CATSARGGRNGELFF.

This chain uses TRBV28 with TRBJ2-4; D tentatively reads TRBD1 or TRBD2 (7 bases each). This CDR3 spans 15 amino acids. The germline V and J ends were trimmed by 2 bases and 9 bases, with 17 bases remaining between them. Germline V CDR1 and CDR2: MDHEN, SYDVKM. This CDR3 reads CASSLDAVRGGIQYF. The CDR3 bases are TGTGCCAGCAGTTTAGATGCTGTCAGGGGGGGCATTCAGTACTTC.

The rearrangement links TRBV9 to TRBJ1-2, with 9 bases fitting TRBD1. Per the germline V gene, CDR1 is SGDLS and CDR2 is YYNGEE. The ends lost 3 bases at V and 8 bases at J; junction bases unmatched: 11. The CDR3 has 15 amino acids. The CDR3 here is CASSAWDRAPKGYTF. The CDR3 DNA sequence: TGTGCCAGCAGCGCGTGGGACAGGGCCCCGAAGGGCTACACCTTC.

The V and J genes are TRBV28 and TRBJ2-7; 11 bases align to TRBD1. CDR3 length: 19 amino acids. V lost 6 bases and J lost 3; bases outside the gene matches: 19. Germline V gene data show CDR1 as MDHEN and CDR2 as SYDVKM. The CDR3: CASRHRLGQRDRGIYEQYF. The CDR3 nucleotides are TGTGCCAGCAGACACCGGTTGGGGCAACGGGACAGGGGGATCTACGAGCAGTACTTC.